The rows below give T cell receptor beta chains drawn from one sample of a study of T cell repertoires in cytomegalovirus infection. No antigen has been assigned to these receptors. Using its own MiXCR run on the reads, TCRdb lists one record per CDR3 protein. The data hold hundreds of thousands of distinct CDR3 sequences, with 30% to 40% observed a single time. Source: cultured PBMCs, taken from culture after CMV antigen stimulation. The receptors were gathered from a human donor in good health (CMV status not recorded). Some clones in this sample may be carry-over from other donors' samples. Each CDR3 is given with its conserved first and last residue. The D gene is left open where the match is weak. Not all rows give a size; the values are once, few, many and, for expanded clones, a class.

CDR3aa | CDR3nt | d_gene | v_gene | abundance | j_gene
CASSSPREDPSTDTQYF | TGTGCCAGCAGCTCCCCCAGAGAGGACCCTAGCACAGATACGCAGTATTTT | NA | TRBV7-9 | NA | TRBJ2-3
CASSWRRGVNEQFF | TGTGCCAGCAGCTGGAGGAGAGGAGTCAATGAGCAGTTCTTC | NA | TRBV7-6 | NA | TRBJ2-1
CASSENWNSPLHF | TGTGCCAGCAGTGAAAATTGGAATTCACCCCTCCACTTT | NA | TRBV2 | once | TRBJ1-6
CASSQAFGDDYEQYF | TGCGCCAGCAGCCAAGCTTTTGGGGACGACTACGAGCAGTACTTC | NA | TRBV4-1 | NA | TRBJ2-7
CASSSPAGLGGPQHF | TGTGCCAGCAGTTCCCCCGCGGGTCTTGGGGGGCCCCAGCATTTT | NA | TRBV6-6 | few | TRBJ1-5
CASSSAGMGTDTQYF | TGCGCCAGCAGCTCCGCCGGAATGGGGACAGATACGCAGTATTTT | NA | TRBV5-1 | NA | TRBJ2-3
CSARDPGQGYNEQFF | TGCAGTGCTAGAGATCCGGGACAGGGGTACAATGAGCAGTTCTTC | TRBD1 | TRBV20-1 | NA | TRBJ2-1
CASSRPGAGGRNEKLFF | TGTGCCAGCAGTCGCCCCGGGGCGGGGGGACGAAATGAAAAACTGTTTTTT | NA | TRBV11-2 | NA | TRBJ1-4
CASSYGGRTGGRRETQYF | TGTGCCAGCAGCTACGGGGGACGGACAGGGGGCCGTCGGGAGACCCAGTACTTC | TRBD1 | TRBV7-9 | NA | TRBJ2-5
CASSTRWTGEDNYGYTF | TGTGCCAGCAGTACCAGATGGACAGGGGAAGATAACTATGGCTACACCTTC | TRBD1 | TRBV28 | few | TRBJ1-2
CAISERGVGSPLHF | TGTGCCATCAGTGAGAGGGGGGTCGGTTCACCCCTCCACTTT | NA | TRBV10-3 | NA | TRBJ1-6
CASSDRLAVASRETQYF | TGTGCCAGCAGTGATCGACTAGCGGTGGCAAGTCGAGAGACCCAGTACTTC | TRBD2 | TRBV6-2/TRBV6-3 | NA | TRBJ2-5
CSARGQGADNSPLHF | TGCAGTGCTAGGGGTCAGGGGGCGGATAATTCACCCCTCCACTTT | TRBD1 | TRBV20-1 | NA | TRBJ1-6
CASSPAGQGPNNEQFF | TGCGCCAGCAGCCCCGCAGGACAGGGACCTAACAATGAGCAGTTCTTC | TRBD1 | TRBV5-1 | NA | TRBJ2-1
CASSPRGLTSTGELFF | TGTGCCAGCAGCCCCCGAGGACTAACGAGCACCGGGGAGCTGTTTTTT | NA | TRBV7-3 | NA | TRBJ2-2
CASSQDLSRAGRVENQPQHF | TGTGCCAGCAGCCAAGATTTGTCGAGGGCAGGCCGCGTTGAGAATCAGCCCCAGCATTTT | NA | TRBV4-2 | few | TRBJ1-5
CASSQYRLFDEQFF | TGTGCCAGCAGCCAATATCGACTATTCGATGAGCAGTTCTTC | NA | TRBV7-2 | NA | TRBJ2-1
CASSQGQGGVTQYF | TGTGCCAGCAGCCAAGGACAGGGGGGCGTTACGCAGTATTTT | TRBD1 | TRBV3-1 | few | TRBJ2-3
CASTPDSFYNEQFF | TGTGCCAGCACCCCGGACAGCTTCTACAATGAGCAGTTCTTC | NA | TRBV6-6 | few | TRBJ2-1
CANMTTGTGGYEQYF | TGTGCCAACATGACGACCGGGACAGGGGGCTACGAGCAGTACTTC | TRBD1 | TRBV28 | NA | TRBJ2-7
CASSRDWDTDTQYF | TGCGCCAGCAGCCGGGACTGGGACACAGATACGCAGTATTTT | NA | TRBV4-1 | few | TRBJ2-3
CASSSEQSHNGIQYF | TGTGCCAGCAGCTCCGAGCAGAGCCATAACGGCATTCAGTACTTC | NA | TRBV7-4 | NA | TRBJ2-4
CSVTNTGELFF | TGCAGCGTTACTAACACCGGGGAGCTGTTTTTT | NA | TRBV29-1 | NA | TRBJ2-2
CASSEFYGYTF | TGTGCCAGCAGTGAATTCTATGGCTACACCTTC | NA | TRBV6-1 | few | TRBJ1-2
CASSYGVAGANVLTF | TGTGCCAGCAGTTACGGAGTCGCTGGGGCCAACGTCCTGACTTTC | NA | TRBV6-2/TRBV6-3 | NA | TRBJ2-6
CASRATSANTGELFF | TGTGCCAGCAGAGCGACTAGCGCGAACACCGGGGAGCTGTTTTTT | TRBD2 | TRBV6-1 | few | TRBJ2-2
CASSELAGGYNEQFF | TGTGCCAGCAGTGAGCTAGCGGGAGGGTACAATGAGCAGTTCTTC | TRBD2 | TRBV6-6 | NA | TRBJ2-1
CASSQDGEDEKLFF | TGTGCCAGCAGCCAAGACGGGGAAGATGAAAAACTGTTTTTT | NA | TRBV3-1 | NA | TRBJ1-4
CASSTDPPRYTF | TGTGCCAGTAGTACGGACCCCCCCCGCTACACCTTC | NA | TRBV19 | NA | TRBJ1-2
CASGDRRGWDQPQHF | TGTGCCAGCGGTGATAGACGGGGCTGGGATCAGCCCCAGCATTTT | NA | TRBV6-5 | once | TRBJ1-5
CASSEPPGLAGNNEQFF | TGTGCCAGCAGCGAGCCCCCCGGACTAGCGGGAAATAATGAGCAGTTCTTC | TRBD2 | TRBV5-4 | NA | TRBJ2-1
CASSQDPRTSGNNEQFF | TGTGCCAGCAGCCAAGATCCTCGGACTAGCGGGAACAATGAGCAGTTCTTC | TRBD2 | TRBV3-1 | NA | TRBJ2-1
CASSLALRETQYF | TGTGCCAGCAGCTTAGCGCTTAGGGAGACCCAGTACTTC | NA | TRBV7-8 | few | TRBJ2-5
CASSLRGPETYITDTQYF | TGCGCCAGCAGCTTGAGGGGACCCGAAACCTACATCACAGATACGCAGTATTTT | NA | TRBV5-1 | NA | TRBJ2-3
CASTRQGALNTEAFF | TGTGCCAGTACTCGACAGGGAGCCTTGAACACTGAAGCTTTCTTT | TRBD1 | TRBV19 | few | TRBJ1-1
CASSLVRGRGGKETQYF | TGTGCCAGCAGCTTAGTAAGAGGTAGAGGGGGCAAAGAGACCCAGTACTTC | TRBD1 | TRBV7-8 | NA | TRBJ2-5
CASSLAPLVRDTEAFF | TGTGCCAGCAGCTTGGCCCCACTAGTTAGGGACACTGAAGCTTTCTTT | NA | TRBV5-4 | NA | TRBJ1-1
CASSLSARWGTPNTEAFF | TGTGCCAGCAGCTTATCCGCGAGGTGGGGTACCCCGAACACTGAAGCTTTCTTT | NA | TRBV7-4 | NA | TRBJ1-1
CASSPQTLSNQPQHF | TGTGCCAGCAGCCCACAGACACTAAGCAATCAGCCCCAGCATTTT | NA | TRBV7-2 | NA | TRBJ1-5
CASSLVSTQQETQYF | TGTGCCAGCAGCTTGGTCTCGACGCAACAAGAGACCCAGTACTTC | NA | TRBV7-2 | NA | TRBJ2-5
CASSIRPLTGELFF | TGTGCCAGTAGTATCAGACCGCTCACCGGGGAGCTGTTTTTT | NA | TRBV19 | NA | TRBJ2-2
CSARDPRAPGYEQYF | TGCAGTGCTAGAGACCCCCGAGCCCCTGGGTACGAGCAGTACTTC | NA | TRBV20-1 | few | TRBJ2-7
CASSLGAGGRGSYNEQFF | TGTGCCAGCAGCTTGGGGGCGGGCGGGAGAGGATCCTACAATGAGCAGTTCTTC | TRBD2 | TRBV5-4 | NA | TRBJ2-1
CASSWGRLGGQYF | TGTGCCAGCAGTTGGGGGCGACTGGGGGGGCAGTACTTC | NA | TRBV27 | few | TRBJ2-7
CASTTTQGAGQPQHF | TGTGCCAGCACCACGACACAGGGGGCTGGGCAGCCCCAGCATTTT | TRBD1 | TRBV19 | NA | TRBJ1-5